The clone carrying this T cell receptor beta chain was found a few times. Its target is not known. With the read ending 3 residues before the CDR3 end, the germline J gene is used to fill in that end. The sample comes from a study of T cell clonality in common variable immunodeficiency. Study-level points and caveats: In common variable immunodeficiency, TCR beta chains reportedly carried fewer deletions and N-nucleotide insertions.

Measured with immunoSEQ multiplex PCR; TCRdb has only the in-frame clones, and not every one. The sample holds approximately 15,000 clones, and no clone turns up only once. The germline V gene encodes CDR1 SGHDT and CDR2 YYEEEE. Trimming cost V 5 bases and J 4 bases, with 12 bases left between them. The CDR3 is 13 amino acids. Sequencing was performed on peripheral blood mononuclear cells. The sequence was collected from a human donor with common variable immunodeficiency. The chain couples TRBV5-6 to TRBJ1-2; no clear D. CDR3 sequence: CASSFPDSYGYTF. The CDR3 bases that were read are TGTGCCAGCAGTTTCCCGGACTCCTATGGC.